The 28 T cell receptor beta chains below come from one sample, sequenced in a study of blood T cell repertoires in COVID-19. Libraries were prepared by immunoSEQ multiplex PCR; TCRdb keeps only in-frame clonotypes and omits some of them. The sample has roughly 250,000 clones; 80% to 90% are singletons. Sequencing was done on a sample of peripheral blood. The receptors originated from a woman between 65 and 79 years old with acute or convalescent COVID-19.

This chain uses TRBV6-4 with TRBJ1-1, with a tentative D call TRBD1 (6 bases). CDR1 MRHNA and CDR2 SNTAGT come from the germline V gene. Trimming cost V 2 bases and J 0 bases, with 16 bases left between them. This CDR3 region has 17 residues. The CDR3: CASSDVVRGLVNTEAFF. CDR3 coding DNA: TGTGCCAGCAGTGACGTCGTCAGGGGCCTGGTGAACACTGAAGCTTTCTTT.

This rearrangement joins TRBV4-3 to TRBJ2-3, with D perhaps matching TRBD1 (6 bases). The germline V gene encodes CDR1 LGHNA and CDR2 YSLEER. The CDR3 is 13 amino acids. With 1 base removed from V and 6 bases from J, the gap between germline ends came to 8 bases. CDR3 protein: CASSQVRGDTQYF. Here the CDR3 DNA reads TGCGCCAGCAGCCAAGTAAGGGGGGATACGCAGTATTTT.

The chain couples TRBV5-1 to TRBJ2-7; 10 nucleotides match TRBD2. This CDR3 region has 15 residues. Germline CDR1 is SGHRS and CDR2 is YFSETQ. The V and J ends lost 3 bases and 0 bases, in that order; junction bases with no gene match: 3. CDR3 DNA: TGCGCCAGCAGCTCCACTAGCGGGGCCTCCTACGAGCAGTACTTC. Its protein is CASSSTSGASYEQYF.

The V and J genes are TRBV19 and TRBJ1-5, with 7 bases lining up with TRBD1. The CDR3 loop spans 12 amino acids. Germline lookup yields CDR1 LNHDA and CDR2 SQIVND (reference sequence). Trimming at V came to 8 bases and at J to 5 bases, leaving 3 bases not matched to a gene. Here the CDR3 DNA reads TGTGCCAGTCGACAGGGTGATCAGCCCCAGCATTTT. It translates to CASRQGDQPQHF.

The rearrangement uses TRBV5-6 and TRBJ1-1; D possibly corresponds to TRBD1 (5 bases). Per germline, CDR1 SGHDT and CDR2 YYEEEE. The CDR3 length is 15 residues. The V end was cut by 1 base, the J end by 0 bases, with 10 bases between. For the CDR3, the DNA is TGTGCCAGCAGCTTGCGGGGGGGAATGAACACTGAAGCTTTCTTT. It translates to CASSLRGGMNTEAFF.

V usage is TRBV19 and J usage is TRBJ1-1; 7 bases match TRBD1. The CDR3 spans 16 residues. V was clipped by 0 bases and J by 1 base; unmatched bases: 5. Germline V lookup: CDR1 LNHDA, CDR2 SQIVND (reference sequence). CDR3 nucleotide sequence: TGTGCCAGTAGTATAGAGGCGACAGGGCCGAACACTGAAGCTTTCTTT. Translation gives CASSIEATGPNTEAFF.

This clone was observed a few times. This CDR3 reads CASSILEGYSNQPQHF. The CDR3, as DNA: TGTGCCAGTAGTATACTTGAGGGCTATAGCAATCAGCCCCAGCATTTT. The chain has TRBV19 and TRBJ1-5, with D unresolved. Per the germline V gene, CDR1 is LNHDA and CDR2 is SQIVND (reference sequence). V was pared by 2 bases and J by 0 bases, with 11 bases between. The CDR3 consists of 16 residues.

This chain joins TRBV2 and TRBJ2-7; D is perhaps TRBD2 (5 bases). The CDR3 has 12 residues. Germline CDR1 SNHLY, CDR2 FYNNEI. The V gene lost 6 bases and the J gene lost 3 bases, with 9 bases spanning the gap. The CDR3 bases are TGTGCCAGCAGGTCAGAGGGCTACGAGCAGTACTTC. This translates into CASRSEGYEQYF.

This chain links TRBV10-2 with TRBJ2-7; tentatively, D is TRBD1 (5 bases). This CDR3 comprises 16 residues. Trimming took off 0 bases at V and 3 bases at J, with 15 bases between the two ends. Germline V gene data show CDR1 as WSHSY and CDR2 as SAAADI. CDR3 residues: CASSESGIGASYEQYF. In DNA, the CDR3 is TGCGCCAGCAGTGAGTCGGGAATAGGGGCGAGCTACGAGCAGTACTTC.

This chain joins TRBV6-5 and TRBJ2-1; TRBD1 is a possible D gene (6 bases). Germline CDR1 and CDR2: MNHEY and SVGAGI. V dropped 6 bases and J dropped 0 bases, with 9 bases sitting between them. CDR3 length: 14 residues. CDR3 loop: CASRGGSSYNEQFF. In DNA form, the CDR3 reads TGTGCCAGCAGAGGGGGTAGCTCCTACAATGAGCAGTTCTTC.

The V and J genes are TRBV27 and TRBJ1-1, with D perhaps matching TRBD1 (5 bases). The V gene lost 3 bases and the J gene lost 4 bases, with 21 bases spanning the gap. The CDR3 extends over 17 amino acids. The V gene's germline CDR1 is MNHEY and CDR2 SMNVEV (reference sequence). The DNA for the CDR3 is TGTGCCAGCAGTTTCCTCGGTTTGGCAGGGAAAGTCACTGAAGCTTTCTTT. This codes for CASSFLGLAGKVTEAFF.

This chain joins TRBV11-2 and TRBJ2-1; D not certain. The germline V gene has CDR1 SGHAT and CDR2 FQNNGV. CDR3 length equals 13 residues. V was pared by 2 bases and J by 7 bases, with 9 bases between. CDR3 residues: CASSLTVENEQFF. Written as DNA, the CDR3 is TGTGCCAGCAGCTTAACCGTTGAGAATGAGCAGTTCTTC.

V gene TRBV19 combines with J gene TRBJ2-6; 7 bases are shared with TRBD1. The germline gives CDR1 LNHDA, CDR2 SQIVND (reference sequence). After removal of 4 bases from V and 4 bases from J, the junction contained 4 bases not matched to a gene. The CDR3 contains 15 residues. The CDR3 DNA reads as TGTGCCAGTAGTAGACAGGGAACCGGGGCCAACGTCCTGACTTTC. This sequence encodes CASSRQGTGANVLTF.

This clone was counted a single time. The chain combines TRBV11-2 with TRBJ1-5; D call uncertain. This CDR3 contains 11 residues. V was cut by 4 bases and J by 12 bases, with 10 bases left in between. Per the germline V gene, CDR1 is SGHAT and CDR2 is FQNNGV. The CDR3 spells CASSSGSHQHF. The CDR3 coding sequence is TGTGCCAGCAGCTCCGGGAGTCACCAGCATTTT.

This chain links TRBV6-5 with TRBJ2-1; 14 nucleotides line up with TRBD2. The J segment lost 9 bases and the V segment lost 6 bases, leaving 7 bases of the junction unmatched. This CDR3 comprises 15 residues. Germline-derived CDR1 and CDR2 are MNHEY and SVGAGI. Here the CDR3 reads CASRQGLAGASEQFF. The CDR3 nucleotides read TGTGCCAGCAGACAGGGACTAGCGGGGGCGTCTGAGCAGTTCTTC.

This clone has just a few counts. The rearrangement joins TRBV7-2 to TRBJ1-1, with a possible D match to TRBD1 (5 bases). V dropped 1 base and J dropped 4 bases, with 10 bases sitting between them. The germline V gene has CDR1 SGHTA and CDR2 FQGNSA. The CDR3 extends over 14 amino acids. CDR3 bases: TGTGCCAGCAGCTTAGGGCGGGGACCCACTGAAGCTTTCTTT. This translates into CASSLGRGPTEAFF.

This clone occurred a few times. This rearrangement joins TRBV5-6 to TRBJ2-2, with 7 nucleotides matching TRBD1. J was trimmed by 0 bases and V by 4 bases; bases with no gene match: 6. CDR3 size: 16 residues. Germline V CDR1 and CDR2: SGHDT, YYEEEE. The CDR3 loop is CASSQLGGSNTGELFF. The CDR3 DNA sequence: TGTGCCAGCAGCCAATTAGGGGGCTCGAACACCGGGGAGCTGTTTTTT.

Comment on this clone: One end of the junction varies from germline; a read error may be responsible. The chain uses TRBV3-1 (or the pseudogene TRBV3-2) and TRBJ2-3; possible D gene TRBD2, 6 bases. CDR3 length: 15 residues. The germline gives CDR1 LGHDT, CDR2 YNNKEL (reference sequence). The CDR3 nucleotides read TGTGCCAGCCGCCACCGGATCGGAGGGAGAGATACGCAGTATTTT. This gives the protein CASRHRIGGRDTQYF.

In DNA form, the CDR3 reads TGCGCCAGCAGCCAAGATTTGGACAGTGACTACAATGAGCAGTTCTTC. Protein sequence: CASSQDLDSDYNEQFF. V usage is TRBV4-3 and J usage is TRBJ2-1; possible D gene TRBD1, 6 bases. Trimming shortened V by 0 bases and J by 3 bases, and 12 bases separated the two germline ends. CDR3 length equals 16 residues. In germline, CDR1 is LGHNA, CDR2 YSLEER.

J is TRBJ1-1 and V is TRBV10-3; 7 bases agree with TRBD1. J lost 7 bases, V lost 4 bases, and 0 bases had no gene match. From germline, CDR1 is ENHRY and CDR2 SYGVKD. The CDR3 runs 11 residues. The CDR3 DNA reads TGTGCCATCAGTGGGGACAGTGAAGCTTTCTTT. Translation gives CAISGDSEAFF.

The chain has TRBV28 and TRBJ1-5, with D unclear. CDR1 is MDHEN, CDR2 SYDVKM, per germline. Deletions cut 4 bases from V and 6 bases from J, with 16 bases between. This CDR3 is built from 15 residues. CDR3 sequence reads: CASSSLRLGGQPQHF. The CDR3 DNA sequence: TGTGCCAGCAGTTCGCTGCGGCTTGGAGGTCAGCCCCAGCATTTT.

This chain joins TRBV19 and TRBJ2-2; D might be TRBD2 (7 bases). Trimming took off 2 bases at V and 2 bases at J, with 12 bases between the two ends. The CDR3 runs 16 residues. The germline CDR1 and CDR2 sequences are LNHDA and SQIVND (reference sequence). The CDR3, as DNA: TGTGCCAGTAGTATACAGGGGAGGGTAAACACCGGGGAGCTGTTTTTT. It codes for CASSIQGRVNTGELFF. Supplemented by reference TRBV19 and TRBJ2-2, the full variable domain reads DGGITQSPKYLFRKEGQNVTLSCEQNLNHDAMYWYRQDPGQGLRLIYYSQIVNDFQKGDIAEGYSVSREKKESFPLTVTSAQKNPTAFYLCASSIQGRVNTGELFFGEGSRLTVL.

The J gene is TRBJ2-1, the V gene TRBV19; TRBD1 matches at 10 bases. This CDR3 has 14 residues. The V gene end was trimmed by 1 base and the J gene end by 9 bases; junction bases not matched to a gene: 3. The germline V gene has CDR1 LNHDA and CDR2 SQIVND (reference sequence). This CDR3 reads CASSIGGTGVEQFF. The CDR3 region has the DNA TGTGCCAGTAGTATAGGCGGGACAGGGGTTGAGCAGTTCTTC.

This chain links TRBV4-3 with TRBJ2-1; 11 bases match TRBD2. This CDR3 is 19 amino acids long. The germline V gene encodes CDR1 LGHNA and CDR2 YSLEER. The J segment lost 0 bases and the V segment lost 2 bases, leaving 9 bases of the junction unmatched. The CDR3 DNA is TGCGCCAGCAGCCAAAGCCTAGCGGGGGGTCTTAGCTCCTACAATGAGCAGTTCTTC. Residues: CASSQSLAGGLSSYNEQFF.

This chain links TRBV7-8 with TRBJ1-5, with D perhaps TRBD1 (6 bases). CDR3 length equals 14 residues. The germline V gene has CDR1 SGHVS and CDR2 FQNEAQ. V was trimmed by 4 bases and J by 4 bases, leaving 11 bases between them. This CDR3 is CASSSDRLNQPQHF. CDR3 in DNA: TGTGCCAGCAGCTCCGACAGGCTGAATCAGCCCCAGCATTTT.

In the case of this clone: The same CDR3 can be traced to other DNA sequences in this sample. This sequence joins TRBV7-2 and TRBJ2-7; 10 nucleotides line up with TRBD2. V lost 4 bases to trimming and J lost 3 bases; unmatched junction nucleotides: 3. The CDR3 runs 14 residues. Germline V lookup: CDR1 SGHTA, CDR2 FQGNSA. The CDR3 DNA follows: TGTGCCAGCAGCTCTAGCGGGGGAAACTACGAGCAGTACTTC. As protein: CASSSSGGNYEQYF.

This chain uses TRBV12-3 or TRBV12-4 with TRBJ1-1; D remains unclear. The V gene lost 3 bases and the J gene lost 4 bases, with 9 bases spanning the gap. The CDR3 covers 13 residues. In nucleotides, the CDR3 is TGTGCCAGCAGTTTTGGAGTCTCCACTGAAGCTTTCTTT. Translation gives CASSFGVSTEAFF.

V is TRBV6-5 and J is TRBJ1-1; maybe TRBD1 (6 bases). This CDR3 is 14 amino acids long. Deletions cut 5 bases from V and 1 base from J, with 11 bases between. CDR1 and CDR2 (germline): MNHEY, SVGAGI. CDR3 nucleotide sequence: TGTGCCAGCAGTCCAGGGGCCTCGAACACTGAAGCTTTCTTT. Amino acids: CASSPGASNTEAFF.